The 2 T cell receptor beta chains below were found in one sample sequenced in a study of T cells in Graves' hyperthyroidism and ophthalmopathy. Amplification targeted TCR beta CDR3 regions from RNA transcripts. Carried out on the TCR CDR3, a first-round RT-PCR used the HTBI primer set. One entry per CDR3 protein results from TCRdb running MiXCR on the multiplex PCR reads. The sample includes 480,000 or so distinct CDR3 sequences, about 46% of them seen just once. The specimen was peripheral blood or thyroid tissue (not recorded which). The receptor source for this set is an adult woman with Graves' disease, either hyperthyroidism or ophthalmopathy (not recorded which).

This clonotype was seen many times. The V gene is TRBV28, the J gene TRBJ2-6, with D perhaps given as TRBD1 or TRBD2 (5 bases each). This CDR3 is 15 amino acids long. In germline, CDR1 is MDHEN, CDR2 SYDVKM. V was cut by 5 bases and J by 1 base, with 9 bases left in between. DNA for the CDR3: TGTGCCAGCAGTCCTTGGGGGTCTGGGGCCAACGTCCTGACTTTC. It codes for CASSPWGSGANVLTF. The full variable domain, rest sourced from reference TRBV28 and TRBJ2-6, is DVKVTQSSRYLVKRTGEKVFLECVQDMDHENMFWYRQDPGLGLRLIYFSYDVKMKEKGDIPEGYSVSREKKERFSLILESASTNQTSMYLCASSPWGSGANVLTFGAGSRLTVL.

This clonotype showed up just a few times. The junction departs from the called germline gene at one end, perhaps through a read error. The J gene is TRBJ2-7, the V gene TRBV20-1; tentatively, D is TRBD2 (6 bases). The CDR3 sequence is 15 residues long. Germline V gene data show CDR1 as DFQATT and CDR2 as SNEGSKA (reference sequence). CDR3 nucleotide sequence: TGCAGTGCTAGAGATTGGCGGGGAAAAACCTACGAGCAGTACTTT. Translation gives CSARDWRGKTYEQYF.